A single sample gave rise to the 21 T cell receptor beta chains below, sequenced in a study of T cells in Graves' hyperthyroidism and ophthalmopathy. Template material for amplifying TCR beta CDR3 regions consisted of RNA transcripts. An initial round of RT-PCR targeting the TCR CDR3 relied on the HTBI primer set. MiXCR, run by TCRdb on the multiplex PCR reads, gives a single entry per CDR3 protein. The data hold fewer than 900,000 distinct CDR3 sequences, with over 15% observed a single time. Sequencing was carried out using blood. These receptors were taken from a man younger than 35 with Graves' hyperthyroidism.

This clonotype was recorded only once. The CDR3 loop reads CASSLGWETEAFF. CDR3 bases: TGTGCCAGCAGCTTAGGGTGGGAAACTGAAGCTTTCTTT. The chain uses TRBV7-3 and TRBJ1-1, with unresolved D. The CDR3 is 13 residues long. Germline CDR1 and CDR2: SGHTA and FQGTGA. V gave up 2 bases and J gave up 5 bases, with 9 bases separating them.

This clonotype came up many times. The chain recombines TRBV28 with TRBJ2-5, with 9 bases identical to TRBD1. Trimming removed 6 bases from V and 5 bases from J; junction bases left unmatched: 13. The germline V gene encodes CDR1 MDHEN and CDR2 SYDVKM. This CDR3 comprises 16 residues. CDR3 DNA sequence: TGTGCCAGCAGCCGAGCCGGGACAGGGAATAGGGAGACCCAGTACTTC. Protein sequence: CASSRAGTGNRETQYF.

The chain has TRBV5-6 and TRBJ1-2; D is unresolved. Looked up from germline, CDR1 is SGHDT and CDR2 is YYEEEE. The V gene lost 4 bases and the J gene lost 8 bases, with 12 bases spanning the gap. This CDR3 is 12 amino acids long. The CDR3 region is CASSREARGYTF. CDR3 in DNA: TGTGCCAGCAGCCGAGAAGCTCGAGGCTACACCTTC.

This clonotype was recorded at least ten times. The chain has TRBV7-3 and TRBJ2-1, with 12 bases identical to TRBD2. V was pared by 5 bases and J by 2 bases, with 1 base of the junction left unmatched. Per germline, CDR1 SGHTA and CDR2 FQGTGA. The CDR3 loop spans 15 amino acids. The CDR3 loop is CASSASGRAYNEQFF. For the CDR3, the DNA is TGTGCCAGCAGCGCTAGCGGGAGGGCCTACAATGAGCAGTTCTTC.

This clonotype occurred many times. The chain recombines TRBV2 with TRBJ2-2, with D tentatively TRBD1 (6 bases). Trimming pared 4 bases from V and 1 base from J, leaving 10 bases between. From germline, CDR1 is SNHLY and CDR2 FYNNEI. The CDR3 covers 15 residues. CDR3 bases: TGTGCCAGCAGTGCTCGGACAGAGAACACCGGGGAGCTGTTTTTT. This translates into CASSARTENTGELFF.

The chain couples TRBV28 to TRBJ1-1, with 9 positions matching TRBD1. Germline trimming cut 2 bases from V and 5 bases from J; bases unmatched to any gene: 12. This CDR3 comprises 17 residues. The germline CDR1 and CDR2 sequences are MDHEN and SYDVKM. CDR3 in DNA: TGTGCCAGCAGTTTAGGGGCGACAGGGGGTTTGGGTACTGAAGCTTTCTTT. Translating it yields CASSLGATGGLGTEAFF. Full variable domain (outside the CDR3, taken from reference TRBV28 and TRBJ1-1): DVKVTQSSRYLVKRTGEKVFLECVQDMDHENMFWYRQDPGLGLRLIYFSYDVKMKEKGDIPEGYSVSREKKERFSLILESASTNQTSMYLCASSLGATGGLGTEAFFGQGTRLTVV.

The V gene is TRBV24-1, the J gene TRBJ2-1, with a tentative D call TRBD2 (6 bases). This CDR3 comprises 16 residues. Trimming shortened V by 3 bases and J by 0 bases, and 11 bases separated the two germline ends. The germline gives CDR1 KGHDR, CDR2 SFDVKD. The CDR3 loop is CATSDRDGSSYNEQFF. The CDR3 DNA sequence: TGTGCCACCAGTGATAGGGACGGGAGCTCCTACAATGAGCAGTTCTTC.

The chain recombines TRBV9 with TRBJ1-1; a weak D match, TRBD1 (6 bases). V lost 3 bases, J lost 8 bases, and 17 bases lay in between. The CDR3 contains 14 residues. The V gene's germline CDR1 is SGDLS and CDR2 YYNGEE. CDR3 in DNA: TGTGCCAGCAGCGCCGGATTGACAGGCGAAGAAGCTTTCTTT. Protein product: CASSAGLTGEEAFF.

This clonotype was counted a few times. A read error is possible here, since a much larger clone lies one base away. V and J are TRBV12-3 or TRBV12-4 and TRBJ2-1; perhaps TRBD2 as D (6 bases). Between the trimmed V and J ends, which lost 7 bases and 8 bases, there was a span of 18 bases. CDR3 length equals 14 residues. In DNA, the CDR3 is TGTGCCAGCAATTCACCCGGGACTCGCGATGAGCAGTTCTTC. Translating gives CASNSPGTRDEQFF.

The chain has TRBV24-1 and TRBJ1-5; no firm D call. The ends were cut back, 6 bases at V and 8 bases at J, with 13 bases in the middle. The CDR3 is 13 residues long. CDR1 KGHDR and CDR2 SFDVKD come from the germline V gene. The chain's CDR3 is CATSTSEAEPQHF. In DNA, the CDR3 is TGTGCCACCAGTACGTCGGAAGCGGAGCCCCAGCATTTT.

The sample holds many counts of this clonotype. The V gene is TRBV10-3, the J gene TRBJ2-5; D unresolved. The V and J ends lost 2 bases and 5 bases respectively, with 9 bases between them. From germline, CDR1 is ENHRY and CDR2 SYGVKD. The CDR3 length is 13 residues. CDR3: CAISEPRSETQYF. CDR3 bases: TGTGCCATCAGTGAGCCCCGTAGCGAGACCCAGTACTTC.

The chain employs TRBV30 and TRBJ2-1; maybe TRBD2 (6 bases). This CDR3 is built from 16 residues. The ends were cut back, 7 bases at V and 0 bases at J, with 19 bases in the middle. The germline gives CDR1 GTSNPN, CDR2 SVGIG (reference sequence). The CDR3 sequence is CALDRAGLPSYNEQFF. The CDR3 DNA reads TGTGCCTTGGATCGAGCGGGCCTCCCCTCCTACAATGAGCAGTTCTTC.

This clonotype has ten or more counts. The J gene is TRBJ1-3, the V gene TRBV2, with 8 bases matching TRBD1. This CDR3 spans 17 amino acids. Germline CDR1 reads SNHLY; CDR2 reads FYNNEI. V was clipped by 4 bases and J by 2 bases; unmatched bases: 10. The CDR3 bases are TGTGCCAGCAGTGCCGCAGGGGGCGGAGTTGCTGGAAACACCATATATTTT. Protein product: CASSAAGGGVAGNTIYF.

This chain links TRBV20-1 with TRBJ2-1; D may be TRBD1 (6 bases). The germline V and J ends were trimmed by 5 bases and 3 bases, with 11 bases remaining between them. The CDR3 is made up of 13 amino acids. Germline loops: CDR1 DFQATT, CDR2 SNEGSKA (reference sequence). This CDR3 is CSAPGAVYNEQFF. The CDR3 coding sequence is TGCAGTGCTCCAGGGGCTGTCTACAATGAGCAGTTCTTC.

Ten or more counts support this clonotype. This chain joins TRBV20-1 and TRBJ2-5, with a weak D call TRBD1 (6 bases). CDR3 size: 13 residues. With 1 base removed from V and 4 bases from J, the gap between germline ends came to 10 bases. From germline, CDR1 is DFQATT and CDR2 SNEGSKA (reference sequence). The CDR3 protein is CSARATGVETQYF. In DNA form, the CDR3 reads TGCAGTGCTAGAGCGACAGGAGTAGAGACCCAGTACTTC.

At least ten counts were recorded for this clonotype. This chain connects TRBV7-8 to TRBJ2-7, with TRBD2 matching 8 bases. This CDR3 region has 16 residues. The junction had 13 bases not matched to a gene; V was cut back by 2 bases and J by 7 bases. CDR1 is SGHVS and CDR2 is FQNEAQ in the germline V gene. The CDR3, as DNA: TGTGCCAGCAGCTTATTGGCTAGCGGGCCCCGAAGGGAGCAGTACTTC. Protein sequence: CASSLLASGPRREQYF.

The table lists this clonotype with many counts. The rearrangement joins TRBV6-2 or TRBV6-3 to TRBJ2-1; a weak D match, TRBD2 (6 bases). Trimming took off 1 base at V and 9 bases at J, with 13 bases between the two ends. Germline-derived CDR1 and CDR2 are MNHEY and SVGEGT. The CDR3 spans 14 residues. The DNA for the CDR3 is TGTGCCAGCAGTTACTTTGGGACTGCGGGTGAGCAGTTCTTC. Its translation: CASSYFGTAGEQFF.

This clonotype came up a few times. The chain combines TRBV7-9 with TRBJ1-6; D is perhaps TRBD1 (5 bases). Germline V gene sequence: CDR1 SEHNR, CDR2 FQNEAQ (reference sequence). V was cut by 6 bases and J by 5 bases, with 17 bases left in between. This CDR3 is built from 16 residues. CDR3 in amino acids: CASSPGGTADNSPLHF. CDR3 bases: TGTGCCAGCAGTCCGGGGGGGACGGCAGATAATTCACCCCTCCACTTT.

This clonotype appeared many times. J is TRBJ1-1 and V is TRBV28; 8 nucleotides align to TRBD1. V lost 5 bases to trimming and J lost 12 bases; unmatched junction nucleotides: 14. Looked up from germline, CDR1 is MDHEN and CDR2 is SYDVKM. This CDR3 region has 14 residues. The CDR3 nucleotides are TGTGCCAGCAGTCTATTAGGACAGGGCAGTCGGCCTTTCTTT. It codes for CASSLLGQGSRPFF.

The rearrangement joins TRBV28 to TRBJ2-1, with D possibly matching TRBD2 (5 bases). The CDR3 has 12 residues. The V end was cut by 5 bases, the J end by 14 bases, with 16 bases between. Germline CDR1 is MDHEN and CDR2 is SYDVKM. The CDR3 DNA reads TGTGCCAGCAGTCCGGACGGAGGCGAGGAGTTCTTC. Translation: CASSPDGGEEFF.

This clonotype was recorded at least ten times. This chain connects TRBV18 to TRBJ2-2; D is unresolved. The germline V gene encodes CDR1 KGHSH and CDR2 LQKENI. V gave up 2 bases and J gave up 2 bases, with 6 bases separating them. The CDR3 sequence is 14 residues long. The CDR3 DNA sequence: TGTGCCAGCTCACCAGCGACTAACACCGGGGAGCTGTTTTTT. Translated: CASSPATNTGELFF.